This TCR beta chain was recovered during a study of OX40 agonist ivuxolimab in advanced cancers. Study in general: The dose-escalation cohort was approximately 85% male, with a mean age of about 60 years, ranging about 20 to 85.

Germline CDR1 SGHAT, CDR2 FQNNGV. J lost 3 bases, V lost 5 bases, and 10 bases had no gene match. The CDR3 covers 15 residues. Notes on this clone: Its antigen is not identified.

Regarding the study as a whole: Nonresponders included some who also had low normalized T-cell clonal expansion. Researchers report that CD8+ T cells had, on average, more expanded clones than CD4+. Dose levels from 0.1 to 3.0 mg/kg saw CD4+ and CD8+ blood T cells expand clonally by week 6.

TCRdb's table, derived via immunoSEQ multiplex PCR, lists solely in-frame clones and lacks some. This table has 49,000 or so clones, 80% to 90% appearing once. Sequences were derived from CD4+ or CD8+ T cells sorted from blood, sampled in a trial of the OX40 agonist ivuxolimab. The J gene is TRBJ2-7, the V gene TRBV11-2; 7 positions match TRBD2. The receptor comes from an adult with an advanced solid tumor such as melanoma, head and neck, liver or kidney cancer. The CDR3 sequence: CASSPAGLADYEQYF. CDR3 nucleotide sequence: TGTGCCAGCAGCCCCGCCGGGCTAGCGGACTACGAGCAGTACTTC.